Sequencing of this TCR beta chain was carried out in a study of blood T cells in healthy people across ages. Study-wide results and caveats: Changes in expanded clonotypes were possibly confounded, as the CMV status of donors was unknown. Age advanced and TCR beta diversity per million T cells fell, roughly linearly.

V shed 0 bases and J 13 bases; nucleotides not matched to a gene: 18. The CDR3 covers 17 residues. Germline lookup yields CDR1 SGHTA and CDR2 FQGNSA. In this sample, this clonotype turned up a few times. The antigen is unknown. A second roughly 6 to 11 cycle PCR used barcoded and J-beta primers. From the 5' RACE reads, TCRdb called clonotypes with MiXCR, one entry per CDR3 protein. The profile shows fewer than 800,000 distinct CDR3 sequences, about 32% of them singletons. This sequence originates from an elderly woman in good health. What was sequenced was blood. The chain employs TRBV7-2 and TRBJ2-4; 7 nucleotides line up with TRBD1. The CDR3: CASSLAEGDSYPHGQYF. The CDR3 DNA follows: TGTGCCAGCAGCTTAGCAGAGGGGGACAGTTACCCCCACGGGCAGTACTTC. Complete variable domain (other parts from reference TRBV7-2 and TRBJ2-4): GAGVSQSPSNKVTEKGKDVELRCDPISGHTALYWYRQSLGQGLEFLIYFQGNSAPDKSGLPSDRFSAERTGGSVSTLTIQRTQQEDSAVYLCASSLAEGDSYPHGQYFGAGTRLSVL.